These T cell receptor beta chains were read from a single sample in a study of blood T cell repertoires in COVID-19. Assay used: immunoSEQ multiplex PCR; TCRdb lists only in-frame clones, some missing. The data show about 80,000 clones, with roughly 82% seen just once and more than 10% held by the top ten. Sequenced sample: peripheral blood. The receptors stem from a man older than 75 with acute or convalescent COVID-19. Both conserved end residues are part of each CDR3. D genes are given only for firm matches. The listing skips clone size in some rows; elsewhere it reads once, few, many or a size class.

CDR3 protein,CDR3 DNA,J gene,clone size,V gene,D gene
CATKGQQNTEAFF,TGTGCCACCAAGGGACAGCAGAACACTGAAGCTTTCTTT,TRBJ1-1,.,TRBV2,TRBD1
CASSLGRGVNTGELFF,TGCGCCAGCAGCTTGGGCCGGGGGGTAAACACCGGGGAGCTGTTTTTT,TRBJ2-2,.,TRBV5-1,TRBD2
CASSPAVGQGGYEQYF,TGTGCCAGCTCACCCGCCGTCGGACAGGGAGGATACGAGCAGTACTTC,TRBJ2-7,.,TRBV18,TRBD1
CASRGQAGTEAFF,TGTGCCAGCAGGGGACAGGCCGGCACTGAAGCTTTCTTT,TRBJ1-1,.,TRBV2,TRBD1
CASSLAGDSGNTIYF,TGTGCCAGCAGTTTAGCGGGAGATTCTGGAAACACCATATATTTT,TRBJ1-3,.,TRBV6-6,.
CASSEVRQGGYGYTF,TGTGCCAGCAGTGAAGTTCGGCAGGGTGGCTATGGCTACACCTTC,TRBJ1-2,.,TRBV2,.
CASSRKQGALYEQYF,TGTGCCAGCAGCCGTAAACAGGGGGCCCTCTACGAGCAGTACTTC,TRBJ2-7,few,TRBV6-5,TRBD1
CASSQGTVNTEAFF,TGTGCCAGCAGCCAAGGGACAGTGAACACTGAAGCTTTCTTT,TRBJ1-1,.,TRBV3-1/TRBV3-2,.
CASSIRQGEGQPQHF,TGTGCCAGCAGTATAAGACAGGGGGAGGGTCAGCCCCAGCATTTT,TRBJ1-5,.,TRBV27,TRBD1
CASSKPSGGNNEQFF,TGTGCCAGCAGCAAACCGAGCGGGGGGAACAATGAGCAGTTCTTC,TRBJ2-1,.,TRBV21-1,.
CASSLKLAGITDTQYF,TGTGCCAGCAGCCTAAAACTAGCGGGGATCACAGATACGCAGTATTTT,TRBJ2-3,.,TRBV7-3,TRBD2
CSVEGQASYEQYF,TGCAGCGTTGAGGGACAGGCATCCTACGAGCAGTACTTC,TRBJ2-7,.,TRBV29-1,TRBD1
CSTGEETQYF,TGCAGTACAGGGGAAGAGACCCAGTACTTC,TRBJ2-5,.,TRBV20-1,TRBD1
CASSGGGARPGELFF,TGTGCCAGCAGCGGCGGGGGGGCCAGGCCCGGGGAGCTGTTTTTT,TRBJ2-2,.,TRBV4-2,TRBD2
CASSQGAGFGYTF,TGTGCCAGCAGCCAAGGAGCGGGGTTCGGCTACACCTTC,TRBJ1-2,.,TRBV3-1/TRBV3-2,.
CASSDPGGAGNEQFF,TGTGCCAGCAGTGATCCCGGGGGGGCTGGCAATGAGCAGTTCTTC,TRBJ2-1,.,TRBV6-1,TRBD2
CASSPRVRTGAYNEQFF,TGTGCCAGCTCACCACGGGTTCGGACAGGGGCCTACAATGAGCAGTTCTTC,TRBJ2-1,.,TRBV18,TRBD1
CASSAGLEDPDTQYF,TGTGCCAGCAGCGCGGGACTAGAGGACCCAGATACGCAGTATTTT,TRBJ2-3,.,TRBV7-6,TRBD2
CASSPGTGVSSGANVLTF,TGCGCCAGCAGCCCCGGGACAGGGGTAAGCTCTGGGGCCAACGTCCTGACTTTC,TRBJ2-6,.,TRBV5-1,TRBD1
CASRGQGTGELFF,TGCGCCAGCAGGGGGCAGGGCACCGGGGAGCTGTTTTTT,TRBJ2-2,.,TRBV10-1,.
CASSQDQVASSPLHF,TGTGCCAGCAGCCAAGATCAGGTGGCGAGTTCACCCCTCCACTTT,TRBJ1-6,.,TRBV14,.
CASSPGQGGAVGGKLFF,TGTGCCAGCAGCCCTGGACAGGGAGGGGCTGTAGGGGGAAAACTGTTTTTT,TRBJ1-4,.,TRBV7-9,TRBD1
CASSRGLSGGLTDTQYF,TGCGCCAGCAGCCGGGGCCTTAGCGGGGGGTTGACAGATACGCAGTATTTT,TRBJ2-3,.,TRBV5-1,TRBD2
CASSPGPRGEAFF,TGTGCCAGCAGCCCGGGCCCCAGGGGTGAAGCTTTCTTT,TRBJ1-1,.,TRBV12-3/TRBV12-4,.
CASSRTGGPYEQYF,TGTGCCAGTTCCCGGACAGGGGGTCCCTACGAGCAGTACTTC,TRBJ2-7,.,TRBV6-5,TRBD1
CASSESPTSGGLNEQFF,TGTGCCAGCAGTGAAAGCCCTACTAGCGGGGGGCTGAATGAGCAGTTCTTC,TRBJ2-1,once,TRBV6-1,TRBD2
CASSFGRGQVYF,TGTGCCAGCAGCTTTGGACGGGGACAGGTATATTTT,TRBJ1-3,.,TRBV7-8,TRBD1
CASSEERGGLNEQFF,TGTGCCAGCAGTGAGGAGCGGGGGGGCCTCAATGAGCAGTTCTTC,TRBJ2-1,.,TRBV6-4,TRBD2